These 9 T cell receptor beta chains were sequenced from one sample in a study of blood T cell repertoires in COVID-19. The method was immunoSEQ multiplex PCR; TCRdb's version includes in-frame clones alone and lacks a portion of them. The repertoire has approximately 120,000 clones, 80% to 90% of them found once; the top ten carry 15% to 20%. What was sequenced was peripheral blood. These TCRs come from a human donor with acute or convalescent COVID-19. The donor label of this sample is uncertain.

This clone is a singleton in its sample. In nucleotides, the CDR3 is TGTGCCAGTAGTTCTTTACAGGACAGCGGCTACACCTTC. Translation: CASSSLQDSGYTF. The genes are TRBV19 and TRBJ1-2; maybe TRBD1 (6 bases). The CDR3 is 13 residues long. Germline V gives CDR1 LNHDA, CDR2 SQIVND (reference sequence). Trimming cost V 5 bases and J 8 bases, with 15 bases left between them.

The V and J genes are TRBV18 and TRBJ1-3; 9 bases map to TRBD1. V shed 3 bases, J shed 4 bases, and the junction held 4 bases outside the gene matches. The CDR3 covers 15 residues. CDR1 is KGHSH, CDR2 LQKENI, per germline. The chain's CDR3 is CASSPNDRGGNTIYF. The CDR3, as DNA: TGTGCCAGCTCACCGAACGACAGGGGGGGAAACACCATATATTTT.

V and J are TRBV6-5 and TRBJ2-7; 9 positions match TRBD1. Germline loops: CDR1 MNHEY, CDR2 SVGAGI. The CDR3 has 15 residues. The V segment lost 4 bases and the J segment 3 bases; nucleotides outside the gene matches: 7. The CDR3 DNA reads TGTGCCAGCAGTTGGTCGACAGGGGGTATCTACGAGCAGTACTTC. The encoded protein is CASSWSTGGIYEQYF.

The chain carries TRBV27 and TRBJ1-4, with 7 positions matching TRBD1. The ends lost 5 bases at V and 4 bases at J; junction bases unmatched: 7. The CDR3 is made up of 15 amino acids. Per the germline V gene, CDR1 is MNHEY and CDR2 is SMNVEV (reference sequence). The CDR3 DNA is TGTGCCAGCAGTCCTAACAGGGGATATAATGAAAAACTGTTTTTT. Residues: CASSPNRGYNEKLFF.

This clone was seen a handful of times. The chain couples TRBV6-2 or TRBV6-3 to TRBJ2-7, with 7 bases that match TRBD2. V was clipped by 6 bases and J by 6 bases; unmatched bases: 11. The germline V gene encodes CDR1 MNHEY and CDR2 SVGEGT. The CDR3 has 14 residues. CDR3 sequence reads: CASSVGGSGGEQYF. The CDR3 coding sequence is TGTGCCAGCAGCGTCGGGGGTTCGGGAGGCGAGCAGTACTTC.

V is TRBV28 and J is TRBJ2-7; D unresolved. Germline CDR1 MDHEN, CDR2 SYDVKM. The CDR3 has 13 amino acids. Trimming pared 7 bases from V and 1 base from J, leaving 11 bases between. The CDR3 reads CASNLTPSYEQYF. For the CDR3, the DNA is TGTGCCAGCAACTTGACACCTTCCTACGAGCAGTACTTC. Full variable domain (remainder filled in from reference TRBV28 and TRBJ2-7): DVKVTQSSRYLVKRTGEKVFLECVQDMDHENMFWYRQDPGLGLRLIYFSYDVKMKEKGDIPEGYSVSREKKERFSLILESASTNQTSMYLCASNLTPSYEQYFGPGTRLTVT.

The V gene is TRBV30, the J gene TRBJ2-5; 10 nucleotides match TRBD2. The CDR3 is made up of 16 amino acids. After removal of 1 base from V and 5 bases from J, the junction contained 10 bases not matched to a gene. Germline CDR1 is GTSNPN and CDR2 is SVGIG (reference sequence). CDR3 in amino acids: CAWSGLAGEGEETQYF. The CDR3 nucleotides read TGTGCCTGGAGTGGCCTAGCGGGAGAGGGGGAGGAGACCCAGTACTTC.

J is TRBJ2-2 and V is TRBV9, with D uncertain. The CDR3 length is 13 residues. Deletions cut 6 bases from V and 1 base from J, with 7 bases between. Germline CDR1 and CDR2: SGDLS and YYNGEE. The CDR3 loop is CASKPGNTGELFF. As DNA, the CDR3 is TGTGCCAGCAAGCCCGGGAACACCGGGGAGCTGTTTTTT.

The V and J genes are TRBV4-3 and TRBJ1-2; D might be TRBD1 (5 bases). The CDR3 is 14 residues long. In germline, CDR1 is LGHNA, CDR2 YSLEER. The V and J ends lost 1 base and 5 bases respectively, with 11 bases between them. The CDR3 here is CASSQGRGLYGYTF. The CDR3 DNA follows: TGCGCCAGCAGCCAAGGAAGGGGACTTTATGGCTACACCTTC.